A selection of T cell receptor beta chains follows, all from one sample in a study of somatic mutations in cytotoxic T cells in rheumatoid arthritis. Libraries were prepared by immunoSEQ multiplex PCR; TCRdb keeps only in-frame clonotypes and omits some of them. The sample includes about 4,800 clones, 70% to 80% of them seen just once. The specimen comprised CD8+ T cells sorted from blood, sampled at a follow-up visit. The receptor source for this set is a middle-aged man with rheumatoid arthritis. Both conserved end residues are trimmed from each CDR3. Clone size, where shown, is once, few, many, or a class for clones that have expanded.

V | size | CDR3
TRBV27 | . | ASSFLRGGPYENIQY
TRBV28 | . | ASSSLTSNEKLF
TRBV6-1 | . | ASITGPASGYT
TRBV7-2 | . | ASSLVASYTGELF
TRBV7-7 | . | ARTRQGVKYEQY
TRBV9 | . | ASSGRDSRPEQY
TRBV9 | . | ASSVGWNTDTQY
TRBV6-1 | . | ASSESWTGNYGYT
TRBV19 | . | ASSHPVSFYGYT
TRBV27 | . | ASSLIGGRSNEQF
TRBV20-1 | few | SAAGVREQF
TRBV28 | few | ASSLSTNWAGELF
TRBV28 | . | ASSLTGSSYEQY
TRBV27 | . | ASSQDRRVYEQY
TRBV4-1 | . | ASSPGLGRTHATDTQY
TRBV2 | few | ASGGSSYEQY
TRBV21-1 | . | ATSYGEGATNEKLF
TRBV27 | . | ASSLSTGYEQY
TRBV16 | . | ASSQLLLEEQF
TRBV15 | . | ATSAGTGGLGTEAF
TRBV9 | . | ASSVRAASTDTQY
TRBV2 | few | ASSEAGLGTEAF
TRBV9 | . | ASSVVDGGVLNEQF
TRBV7-2 | few | ASSFLGGQETQY
TRBV7-9 | . | ASSLGPYQPQH
TRBV25-1 | . | ASTPTGPSYEQY
TRBV28 | once | ASSWAASTDTQY
TRBV29-1 | . | SVETVGTGYEQY
TRBV5-1 | . | ASSFSGGTYEQY
TRBV4-3 | few | ASSQVGRVLISGELF
TRBV7-9 | . | ASSLLGGQDEAF
TRBV9 | . | ASSGVGPLYGYT
TRBV19 | . | ASSMGEKTDTQY
TRBV28 | . | ASSLGQGVSNQPQH
TRBV5-6 | . | ASSLKGLNTEAF
TRBV6-4 | few | ASSDLVRTAQYEQY
TRBV2 | . | ASSEREQEDTEAF
TRBV5-1 | few | ASRHGRNEQF
TRBV5-8 | . | ASGWGYEQY
TRBV5-1 | few | ASSLEGRAYEQY
TRBV20-1 | few | SAGSTREQY
TRBV7-6 | . | ASSLAHISGTSTDTQY
TRBV5-5 | . | ASSRDTFGAF
TRBV29-1 | few | SVNGPLNTEAF
TRBV7-9 | . | ASSPRDRVVIEAF
TRBV29-1 | . | SVELGESFSYEQY